This TCR beta chain was obtained from a study of response to subunit inactivated influenza vaccine. The study's findings and limits: Every seasonal influenza vaccination brings in few new T cells, the authors suggested.

Notes on this clonotype: Antigen: not known. Given a much more abundant clone one base away, this may be a read error.

TCRdb re-analysed the RT-PCR reads in MiXCR, keeping a single row per CDR3 protein. The sample includes roughly 650,000 distinct CDR3 sequences, approximately 14% seen only once; the top ten take about 7.4%. Germline CDR1 and CDR2: SQVTM and ANQGSEA. This CDR3 spans 11 amino acids. The germline V and J ends were trimmed by 5 bases and 5 bases, with 9 bases remaining between them. V gene TRBV29-1 combines with J gene TRBJ2-5; D is possibly TRBD1 or TRBD2 (5 bases each). This TCR came from a man between 50 and 59 years old who received an inactivated influenza vaccine. The sample consisted of PBMCs from blood, taken roughly 2 weeks before vaccination. The CDR3 nucleotides read TGCAGCGTTACCTGGGGGGAGACCCAGTACTTC. Its protein is CSVTWGETQYF.